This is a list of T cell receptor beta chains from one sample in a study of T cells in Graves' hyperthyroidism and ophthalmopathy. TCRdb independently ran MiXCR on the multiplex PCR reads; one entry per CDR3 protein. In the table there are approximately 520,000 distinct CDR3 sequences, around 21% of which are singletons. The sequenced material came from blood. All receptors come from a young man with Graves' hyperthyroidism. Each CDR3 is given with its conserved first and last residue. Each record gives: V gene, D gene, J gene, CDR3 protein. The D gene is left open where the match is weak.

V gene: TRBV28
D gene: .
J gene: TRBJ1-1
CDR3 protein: CASSIKGTTEAFF

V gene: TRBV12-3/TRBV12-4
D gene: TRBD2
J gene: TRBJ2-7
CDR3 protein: CASSLSGGLLEQYF

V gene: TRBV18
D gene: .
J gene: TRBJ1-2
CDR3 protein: CASSPSQARYGYTF

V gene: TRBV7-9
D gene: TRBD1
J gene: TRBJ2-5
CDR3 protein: CASSPDRAVWGVTQYF

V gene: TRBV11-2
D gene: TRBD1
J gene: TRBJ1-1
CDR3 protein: CASSAVNQGEQAFF

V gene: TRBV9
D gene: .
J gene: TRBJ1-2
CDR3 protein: CASSVDAGTGDGYTF

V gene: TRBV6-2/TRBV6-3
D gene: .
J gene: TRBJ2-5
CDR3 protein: CASSWTNKETQYF

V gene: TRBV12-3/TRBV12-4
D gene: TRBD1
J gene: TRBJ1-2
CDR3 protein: CASSRQGAHGYTF

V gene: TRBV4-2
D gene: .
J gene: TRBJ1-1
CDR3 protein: CASSQGIEAFF

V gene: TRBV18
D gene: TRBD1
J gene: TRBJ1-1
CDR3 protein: CASSPDDRGRTEAFF

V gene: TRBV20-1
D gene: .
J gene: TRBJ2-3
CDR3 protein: CSATTRAGAVTPDTQYF

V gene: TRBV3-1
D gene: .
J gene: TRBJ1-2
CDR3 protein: CASSQGSALYYGYTF

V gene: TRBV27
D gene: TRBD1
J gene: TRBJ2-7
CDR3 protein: CASSLTGVENRAYEQYF

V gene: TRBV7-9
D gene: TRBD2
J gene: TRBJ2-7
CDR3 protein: CASSQGGFYEQYF

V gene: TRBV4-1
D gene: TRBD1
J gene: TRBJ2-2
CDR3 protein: CASSTTQGAQSGELFF

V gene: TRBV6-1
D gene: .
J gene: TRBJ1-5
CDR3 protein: CASSGIGVQGNQPQHF

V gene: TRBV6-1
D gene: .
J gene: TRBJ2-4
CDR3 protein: CASRRSGKYF

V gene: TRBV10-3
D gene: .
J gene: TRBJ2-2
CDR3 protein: CATRDGELFF

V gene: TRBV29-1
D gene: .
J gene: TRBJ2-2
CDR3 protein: CSVGTFNTGELFF

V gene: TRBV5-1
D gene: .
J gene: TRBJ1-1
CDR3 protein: CASSLEGPSNTEAFF

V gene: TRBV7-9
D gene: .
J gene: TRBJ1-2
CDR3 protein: CATQGQNGYTF

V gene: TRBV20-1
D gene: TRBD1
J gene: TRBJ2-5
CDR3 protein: CSATPGGERETQYF

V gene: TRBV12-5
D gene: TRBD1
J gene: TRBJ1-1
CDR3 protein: CASGLVQGGPNTEAFF

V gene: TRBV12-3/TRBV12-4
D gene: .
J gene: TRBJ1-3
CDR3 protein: CASSFEGPGYTIYF

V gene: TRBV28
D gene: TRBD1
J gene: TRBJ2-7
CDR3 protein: CASRQQGAESYEQYF

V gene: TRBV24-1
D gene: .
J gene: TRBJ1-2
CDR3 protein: CATSAEDFYGYTF

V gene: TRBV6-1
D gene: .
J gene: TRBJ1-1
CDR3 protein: CASNYEGETEAFF